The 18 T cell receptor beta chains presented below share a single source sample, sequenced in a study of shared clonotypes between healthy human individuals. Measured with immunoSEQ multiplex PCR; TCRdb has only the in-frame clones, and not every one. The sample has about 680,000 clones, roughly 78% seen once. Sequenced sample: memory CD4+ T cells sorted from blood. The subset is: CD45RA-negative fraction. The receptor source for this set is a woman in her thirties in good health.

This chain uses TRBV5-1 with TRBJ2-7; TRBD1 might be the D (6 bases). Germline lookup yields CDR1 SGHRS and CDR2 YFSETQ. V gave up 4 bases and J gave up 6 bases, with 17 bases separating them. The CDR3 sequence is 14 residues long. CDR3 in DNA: TGCGCCAGCAGCGCGACAGGAGTGGCGGGCGAGCAGTACTTC. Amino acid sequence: CASSATGVAGEQYF.

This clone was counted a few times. The CDR3 DNA sequence: TGTGCCAGCAGCTTGTCCAGGAACCAGCCCCAGCATTTT. Translating gives CASSLSRNQPQHF. The chain employs TRBV7-6 and TRBJ1-5; D unclear. The CDR3 contains 13 residues. CDR1 and CDR2 (germline): SGHVS, FNYEAQ. Between the trimmed V and J ends, which lost 3 bases and 7 bases, there was a span of 10 bases. Filled out from reference TRBV7-6 and TRBJ1-5, the complete variable domain reads GAGVSQSPRYKVTKRGQDVALRCDPISGHVSLYWYRQALGQGPEFLTYFNYEAQQDKSGLPNDRFSAERPEGSISTLTIQRTEQRDSAMYRCASSLSRNQPQHFGDGTRLSIL.

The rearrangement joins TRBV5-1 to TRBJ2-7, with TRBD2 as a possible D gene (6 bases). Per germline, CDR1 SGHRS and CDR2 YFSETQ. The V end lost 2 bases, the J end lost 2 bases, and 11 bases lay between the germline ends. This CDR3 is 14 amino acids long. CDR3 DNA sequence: TGCGCCAGCAGCTTCCGGGACTTAACCTACGAGCAGTACTTC. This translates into CASSFRDLTYEQYF.

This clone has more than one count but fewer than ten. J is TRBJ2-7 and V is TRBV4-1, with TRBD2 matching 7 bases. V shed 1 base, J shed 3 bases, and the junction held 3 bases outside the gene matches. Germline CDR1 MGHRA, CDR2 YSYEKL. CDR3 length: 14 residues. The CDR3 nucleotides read TGCGCCAGCAGCCAAGGGTCTAGCGGCTACGAGCAGTACTTC. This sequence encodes CASSQGSSGYEQYF.

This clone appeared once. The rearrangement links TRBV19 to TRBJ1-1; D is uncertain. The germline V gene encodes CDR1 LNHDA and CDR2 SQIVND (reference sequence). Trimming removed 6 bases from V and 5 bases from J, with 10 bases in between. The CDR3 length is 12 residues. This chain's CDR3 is CASRRGGTEAFF. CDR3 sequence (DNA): TGTGCCAGTAGGAGAGGTGGTACTGAAGCTTTCTTT.

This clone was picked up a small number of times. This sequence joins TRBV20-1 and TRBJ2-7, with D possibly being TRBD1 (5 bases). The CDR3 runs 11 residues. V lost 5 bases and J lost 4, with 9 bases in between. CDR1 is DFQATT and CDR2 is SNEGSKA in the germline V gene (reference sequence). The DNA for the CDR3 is TGCAGTGCTGACAGACAGTACGAGCAGTACTTC. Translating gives CSADRQYEQYF.

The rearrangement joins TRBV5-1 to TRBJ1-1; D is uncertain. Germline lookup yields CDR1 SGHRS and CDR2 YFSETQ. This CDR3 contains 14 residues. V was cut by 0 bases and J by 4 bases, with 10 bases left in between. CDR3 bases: TGCGCCAGCAGCTTGGTAGAGGGATCCACTGAAGCTTTCTTT. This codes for CASSLVEGSTEAFF. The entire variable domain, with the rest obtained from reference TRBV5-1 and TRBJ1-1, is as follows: KAGVTQTPRYLIKTRGQQVTLSCSPISGHRSVSWYQQTPGQGLQFLFEYFSETQRNKGNFPGRFSGRQFSNSRSEMNVSTLELGDSALYLCASSLVEGSTEAFFGQGTRLTVV.

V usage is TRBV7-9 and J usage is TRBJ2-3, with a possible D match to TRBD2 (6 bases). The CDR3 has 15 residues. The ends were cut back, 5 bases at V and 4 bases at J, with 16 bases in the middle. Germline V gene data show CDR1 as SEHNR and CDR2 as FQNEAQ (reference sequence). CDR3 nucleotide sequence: TGTGCCAGCAGCGCGGGGACGTCGGACCCAGATACGCAGTATTTT. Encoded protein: CASSAGTSDPDTQYF.

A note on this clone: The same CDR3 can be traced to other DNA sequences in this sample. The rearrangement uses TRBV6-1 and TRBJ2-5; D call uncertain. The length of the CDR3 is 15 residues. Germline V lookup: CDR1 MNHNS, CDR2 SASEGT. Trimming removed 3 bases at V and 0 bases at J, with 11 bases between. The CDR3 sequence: CASSDPQMYQETQYF. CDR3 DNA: TGTGCCAGCAGTGATCCCCAGATGTACCAAGAGACCCAGTACTTC.

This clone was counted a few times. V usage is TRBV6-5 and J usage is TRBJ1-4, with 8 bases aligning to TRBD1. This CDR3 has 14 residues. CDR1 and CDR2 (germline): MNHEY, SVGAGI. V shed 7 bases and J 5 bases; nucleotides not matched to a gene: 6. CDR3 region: CASNDRTGNEKLFF. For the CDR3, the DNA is TGTGCCAGCAACGACAGGACAGGGAATGAAAAACTGTTTTTT.

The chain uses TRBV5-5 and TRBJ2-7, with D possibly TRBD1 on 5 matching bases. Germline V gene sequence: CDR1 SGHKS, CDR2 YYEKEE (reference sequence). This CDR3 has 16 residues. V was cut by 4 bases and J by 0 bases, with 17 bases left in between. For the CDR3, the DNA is TGTGCCAGCAGCGCTTCAAGACAGACCAGCTCCTACGAGCAGTACTTC. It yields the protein CASSASRQTSSYEQYF.

CDR3 sequence (DNA): TGTGCCAGCAGTGAAGCGGGGGACAGCCGTTCTATCTATGGCTACACCTTC. It codes for CASSEAGDSRSIYGYTF. The chain couples TRBV2 to TRBJ1-2; 7 bases map to TRBD1. The CDR3 runs to 17 residues. With 0 bases clipped from V and 4 bases from J, the junction kept 11 bases outside the gene matches. The germline CDR1 and CDR2 sequences are SNHLY and FYNNEI.

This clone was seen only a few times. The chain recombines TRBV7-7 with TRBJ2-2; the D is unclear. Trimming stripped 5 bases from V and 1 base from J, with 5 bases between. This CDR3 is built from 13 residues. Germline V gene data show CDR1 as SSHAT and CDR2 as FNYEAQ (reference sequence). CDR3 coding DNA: TGTGCCAGCAGCACATTGAACACCGGGGAGCTGTTTTTT. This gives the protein CASSTLNTGELFF.

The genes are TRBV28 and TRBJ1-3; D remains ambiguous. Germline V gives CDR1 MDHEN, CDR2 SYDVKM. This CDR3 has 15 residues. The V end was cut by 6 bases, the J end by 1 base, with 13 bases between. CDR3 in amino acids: CASSILGKSGNTIYF. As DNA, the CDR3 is TGTGCCAGCAGCATCCTCGGGAAGTCTGGAAACACCATATATTTT. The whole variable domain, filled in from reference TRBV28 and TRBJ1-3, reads DVKVTQSSRYLVKRTGEKVFLECVQDMDHENMFWYRQDPGLGLRLIYFSYDVKMKEKGDIPEGYSVSREKKERFSLILESASTNQTSMYLCASSILGKSGNTIYFGEGSWLTVV.

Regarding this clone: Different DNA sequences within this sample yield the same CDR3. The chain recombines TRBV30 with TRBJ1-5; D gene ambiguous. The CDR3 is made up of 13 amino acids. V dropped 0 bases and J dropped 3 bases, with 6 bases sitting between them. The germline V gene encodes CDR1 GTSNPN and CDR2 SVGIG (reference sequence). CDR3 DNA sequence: TGTGCCTGGAGTGTAAGGAACAATCAGCCCCAGCATTTT. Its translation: CAWSVRNNQPQHF.

This CDR3 is CASSYREGSGAFF. CDR3 bases: TGTGCCAGCAGTTACCGAGAGGGGTCGGGAGCTTTCTTT. The chain joins TRBV6-5 to TRBJ1-1, with D possibly matching TRBD1 (5 bases). The CDR3 runs to 13 residues. CDR1 and CDR2 (germline): MNHEY, SVGAGI. The V and J ends lost 2 bases and 10 bases respectively, with 14 bases between them.

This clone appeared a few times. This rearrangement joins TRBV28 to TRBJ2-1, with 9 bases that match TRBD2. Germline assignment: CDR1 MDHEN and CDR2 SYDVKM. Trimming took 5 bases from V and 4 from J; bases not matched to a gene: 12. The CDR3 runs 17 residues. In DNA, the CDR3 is TGTGCCAGCAGTCCCGGTACGGGGCGGGGGGGATACAATGAGCAGTTCTTC. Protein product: CASSPGTGRGGYNEQFF.

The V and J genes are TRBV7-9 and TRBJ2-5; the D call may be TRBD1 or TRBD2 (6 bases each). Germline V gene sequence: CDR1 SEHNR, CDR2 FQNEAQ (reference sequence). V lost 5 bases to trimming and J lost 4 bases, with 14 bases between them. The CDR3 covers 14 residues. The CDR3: CASSQTGGSETQYF. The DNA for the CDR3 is TGTGCCAGCAGCCAGACAGGAGGGTCAGAGACCCAGTACTTC.